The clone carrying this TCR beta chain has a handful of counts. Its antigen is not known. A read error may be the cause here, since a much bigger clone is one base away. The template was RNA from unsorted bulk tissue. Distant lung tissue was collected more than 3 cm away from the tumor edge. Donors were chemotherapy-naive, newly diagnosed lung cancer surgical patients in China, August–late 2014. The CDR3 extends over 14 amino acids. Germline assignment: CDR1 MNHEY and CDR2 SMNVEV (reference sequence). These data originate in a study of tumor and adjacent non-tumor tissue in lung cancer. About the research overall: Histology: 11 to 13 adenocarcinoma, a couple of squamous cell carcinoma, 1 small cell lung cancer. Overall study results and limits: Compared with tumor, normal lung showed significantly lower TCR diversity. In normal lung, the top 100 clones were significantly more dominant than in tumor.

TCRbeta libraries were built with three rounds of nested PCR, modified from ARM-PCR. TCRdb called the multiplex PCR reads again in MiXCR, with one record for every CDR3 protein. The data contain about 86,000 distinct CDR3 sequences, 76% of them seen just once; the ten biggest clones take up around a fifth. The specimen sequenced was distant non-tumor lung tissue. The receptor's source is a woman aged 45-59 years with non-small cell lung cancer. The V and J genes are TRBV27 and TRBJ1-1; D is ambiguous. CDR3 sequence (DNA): TGTGCCAGCAGTTTAGGTCAGCTGAACACTGAAACTTTCTTT. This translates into CASSLGQLNTETFF.